A selection of T cell receptor beta chains follows, all from one sample in a study of T cells after yellow fever vaccination. MiXCR, applied by TCRdb to the 5' RACE reads, yields one record per CDR3 protein. The top ten clones hold 17% of a sample with a few hundred thousand distinct CDR3 sequences, around 16% of them seen once. This specimen was PBMCs, taken 4 to 5 days after the first yellow fever vaccination. Receptors were obtained from a man aged 18 to 29 who received the YFV17D yellow fever vaccine. CDR3s include the opening cysteine and the closing phenylalanine or tryptophan. D genes are given only for firm matches. The size field is filled for only some rows; it gives once, few, many or a size class.

D gene	V gene	J gene	clone size	CDR3 protein	CDR3 DNA
NA	TRBV12-3/TRBV12-4	TRBJ2-2	few	CASCSDLRVGELFF	TGTGCCAGCTGCTCGGACCTCAGGGTCGGGGAGCTGTTTTTT
TRBD2	TRBV9	TRBJ2-3	few	CASSWGGNTQYF	TGTGCCAGCAGCTGGGGGGGGAACACGCAGTATTTT
NA	TRBV9	TRBJ1-2	few	CASSAPGGNGYTF	TGTGCCAGCAGCGCTCCGGGGGGGAATGGCTACACCTTC
NA	TRBV20-1	TRBJ2-7	few	CSARDSRSSSYEQYF	TGCAGTGCTAGAGATAGCCGTTCCAGCTCCTACGAGCAGTACTTC
NA	TRBV28	TRBJ2-6	NA	CATSGGPSGANVLTF	TGTGCCACCAGCGGCGGGCCCTCTGGGGCCAACGTCCTGACTTTC
NA	TRBV18	TRBJ1-3	few	CASSTGPSGNTIYF	TGTGCCAGCTCGACAGGTCCGTCGGGAAACACCATATATTTT
TRBD2	TRBV6-2/TRBV6-3	TRBJ2-5	NA	CASSYGTRSWQETQYF	TGTGCCAGCAGTTACGGGACTAGGTCGTGGCAAGAGACCCAGTACTTC
NA	TRBV25-1	TRBJ1-5	few	CASSEAQPQHF	TGTGCCAGCAGTGAGGCCCAGCCCCAGCATTTT
NA	TRBV24-1	TRBJ1-6	NA	CATARDVYSPLHF	TGTGCCACCGCGCGGGACGTTTATTCACCCCTCCACTTT
NA	TRBV7-2	TRBJ1-4	NA	CASSVSTNEKLFF	TGTGCCAGCAGCGTATCTACTAATGAAAAACTGTTTTTT
NA	TRBV4-3	TRBJ2-7	NA	CASGQRNEQYF	TGCGCCAGCGGTCAGCGCAACGAGCAGTACTTC
TRBD2	TRBV9	TRBJ2-2	NA	CASSVGAGGPDTGELFF	TGTGCCAGCAGCGTAGGAGCGGGGGGGCCAGATACCGGGGAGCTGTTTTTT
NA	TRBV11-2	TRBJ2-5	few	CASSRLVGETQYF	TGTGCCAGCAGCAGACTAGTAGGAGAGACCCAGTACTTC
NA	TRBV20-1	TRBJ1-1	few	CSAPRQSNTEAFF	TGCAGTGCTCCTCGACAGTCGAACACTGAAGCTTTCTTT
NA	TRBV12-3/TRBV12-4	TRBJ1-1	few	CASSLALGAEAFF	TGTGCCAGCAGTTTAGCGCTTGGGGCTGAAGCTTTCTTT
NA	TRBV29-1	TRBJ2-7	few	CSATGTTYEQYF	TGCAGCGCGACAGGGACTACCTACGAGCAGTACTTC
NA	TRBV10-3	TRBJ2-3	few	CAISESQADTQYF	TGTGCCATCAGTGAGTCGCAGGCAGATACGCAGTATTTT